These 15 T cell receptor beta chains were sequenced from one sample in a study of blood T cells in healthy people across ages. Using a J-beta primer mix together with a sample-barcoded 5' primer, a second PCR was run for about 7 to 12 cycles. TCRdb used MiXCR to reprocess the 5' RACE reads, holding one entry per CDR3 protein. The sample yields 700,000 to 800,000 distinct CDR3 sequences, roughly 41% seen once. The sequencing sample was made of blood. The receptors here all came from a woman aged 60 to 75 in good health.

The CDR3 DNA reads TGCAGTGCTAGAGAATTCGGAGCGGGGGGGCGGAATGAGCAGTTCTTC. Encoded protein: CSAREFGAGGRNEQFF. The genes are TRBV20-1 and TRBJ2-1; 10 bases line up with TRBD2. Germline-derived CDR1 and CDR2 are DFQATT and SNEGSKA (reference sequence). After removal of 0 bases from V and 7 bases from J, the junction contained 9 bases not matched to a gene. The CDR3 runs 16 residues.

Only a few counts were recorded for this clonotype. J is TRBJ2-2 and V is TRBV20-1, with D possibly being TRBD2 (6 bases). Trimming stripped 1 base from V and 5 bases from J, with 17 bases between. Germline CDR1 is DFQATT and CDR2 is SNEGSKA (reference sequence). The CDR3 covers 16 residues. The CDR3 loop reads CSARGSSAPGTGELFF. The CDR3, as DNA: TGCAGTGCTAGAGGCTCTAGCGCTCCGGGGACCGGGGAGCTGTTTTTT.

CDR3 DNA sequence: TGCGCCAGCAGCCCCACCCCGGGGGAGAACACTGAAGCTTTCTTT. Translated, it gives CASSPTPGENTEAFF. V usage is TRBV5-1 and J usage is TRBJ1-1; TRBD1 might be the D (5 bases). Germline CDR1 is SGHRS and CDR2 is YFSETQ. Deletions cut 4 bases from V and 1 base from J, with 14 bases between. The CDR3 is made up of 15 amino acids.

The chain employs TRBV9 and TRBJ2-5; tentatively, D is TRBD2 (5 bases). The CDR3 totals 15 residues. Trimming took off 0 bases at V and 11 bases at J, with 20 bases between the two ends. Germline V gene sequence: CDR1 SGDLS, CDR2 YYNGEE. Written as DNA, the CDR3 is TGTGCCAGCAGCGTAGCTGTCGAGGGATACAATGAGCAGTACTTC. This translates into CASSVAVEGYNEQYF.

The J gene is TRBJ2-3, the V gene TRBV4-2; weak D call: TRBD1 (6 bases). The germline V gene encodes CDR1 LGHNA and CDR2 YNFKEQ. The CDR3 has 16 residues. V lost 4 bases to trimming and J lost 0 bases, with 14 bases between them. The CDR3 bases are TGTGCCAGCAGCCCGGGGTACAGGGACAGCACAGATACGCAGTATTTT. Translation gives CASSPGYRDSTDTQYF.

This chain connects TRBV5-4 to TRBJ2-7, with 7 nucleotides matching TRBD2. The CDR3 sequence is 14 residues long. From germline, CDR1 is SGHNT and CDR2 YYREEE (reference sequence). V shed 3 bases, J shed 2 bases, and the junction held 5 bases outside the gene matches. CDR3 bases: TGTGCCAGCAGCTCGGGACTACCTCCCTACGAGCAGTACTTC. Protein product: CASSSGLPPYEQYF. Full variable domain (outside the CDR3, taken from reference TRBV5-4 and TRBJ2-7): ETGVTQSPTHLIKTRGQQVTLRCSSQSGHNTVSWYQQALGQGPQFIFQYYREEENGRGNFPPRFSGLQFPNYSSELNVNALELDDSALYLCASSSGLPPYEQYFGPGTRLTVT.

This chain connects TRBV10-3 to TRBJ1-2; D remains ambiguous. Germline CDR1 and CDR2: ENHRY and SYGVKD. The CDR3 has 13 residues. Trimming stripped 7 bases from V and 7 bases from J, with 16 bases between. The CDR3: CAINGAWDCGYTF. CDR3 DNA: TGTGCCATCAATGGAGCCTGGGATTGTGGCTACACCTTC.

A word on this clonotype: An end of the junction differs from the germline gene, which may be a read error. The chain carries TRBV7-8 and TRBJ2-3, with D perhaps assigned TRBD1 or TRBD2 (5 bases each). The CDR3 runs 15 residues. Germline CDR1 SGHVS, CDR2 FQNEAQ. CDR3 sequence reads: CASSGTRLNTGTQYF. CDR3 bases: TGTGCCAGCAGCGGGACCCGACTAAACACAGGTACGCAGTATTTT.

This clonotype was counted between two and nine times. The chain uses TRBV20-1 and TRBJ2-1, with 7 bases that match TRBD2. The CDR3 is 13 residues long. Per the germline V gene, CDR1 is DFQATT and CDR2 is SNEGSKA (reference sequence). V was pared by 3 bases and J by 12 bases, with 11 bases of the junction left unmatched. In DNA form, the CDR3 reads TGCAGTGCTAGTGTTCTGCGGGGGTTGGCGCAGTTCTTC. Translating gives CSASVLRGLAQFF.

The chain employs TRBV4-3 and TRBJ2-2; 11 bases agree with TRBD2. The J segment lost 8 bases and the V segment lost 11 bases, leaving 28 bases of the junction unmatched. The germline V gene has CDR1 LGHNA and CDR2 YSLEER. The CDR3 covers 20 residues. CDR3 sequence (DNA): TGCGCCCAGCTAGATAAGAGGGGGACTAGCGGACCGGCCCGTATAGGGGAGCTGTTTTTT. This sequence encodes CAQLDKRGTSGPARIGELFF.

J is TRBJ2-5 and V is TRBV3-1; D ambiguous. The CDR3 is made up of 12 amino acids. Germline V gives CDR1 LGHDT, CDR2 YNNKEL (reference sequence). Deletions cut 2 bases from V and 3 bases from J, with 4 bases between. DNA of the CDR3: TGTGCCAGCAGCCAAACTAAAGAGACCCAGTACTTC. Its translation is CASSQTKETQYF.

Worth noting for this clonotype: A read error may account for a junction end that differs from germline. The chain employs TRBV19 and TRBJ2-1; D unclear. This CDR3 is 12 amino acids long. CDR1 and CDR2 (germline): LNHDA, SQIVND (reference sequence). CDR3 sequence: CANSRADNEQFF. The DNA of the CDR3 is TGTGCCAATAGTAGGGCTGACAATGAGCAGTTCTTC.

This chain uses TRBV6-6 with TRBJ2-7, with TRBD1 identical over 7 bases. Losses at the gene ends were 7 bases for V and 4 bases for J; bases not matched to a gene: 7. Germline V gives CDR1 MNHNY, CDR2 SVGAGI (reference sequence). The CDR3 runs to 13 residues. DNA of the CDR3: TGTGCCAGCACTGGGGGACAGTCATACGAGCAGTACTTC. The encoded protein is CASTGGQSYEQYF.

The rearrangement links TRBV6-4 to TRBJ2-3; TRBD2 matches 8 bases. Trimming at V came to 10 bases and at J to 2 bases, leaving 8 bases not matched to a gene. Germline V gene lookup returns CDR1 MRHNA and CDR2 SNTAGT. The CDR3 covers 14 residues. Here the CDR3 reads CATRERGITDTQYF. CDR3 in DNA: TGTGCCACACGAGAGCGGGGGATCACAGATACGCAGTATTTT.

DNA of the CDR3: TGCGCCAGCAGCCCGGGACCAGGCGATCAGCCCCAGCATTTT. This gives the protein CASSPGPGDQPQHF. The V and J genes are TRBV5-1 and TRBJ1-5, with D maybe TRBD1 (5 bases). The CDR3 is made up of 14 amino acids. V was cut by 4 bases and J by 5 bases, with 13 bases left in between. Germline V gene sequence: CDR1 SGHRS, CDR2 YFSETQ.